The present T cell receptor (beta chain) was sequenced within a study of T cells in localized non-small cell lung cancer. Findings of the study overall: Paired adjacent lung recovered a median roughly 56 of the top 100 tumor clones. In uninvolved adjacent lung, T cell clonality reached its highest value, exceeding tumor. A single tumor region was sequenced, leaving heterogeneity possible.

Sequencing used immunoSEQ multiplex PCR; TCRdb keeps in-frame clones, though not all of them. The sample consists of about 52,000 clones, around 84% of them appearing once. For this clone: The antigen remains undetermined.

Germline V CDR1 and CDR2: MNHNS, SASEGT. The CDR3 is 13 amino acids. V shed 5 bases and J shed 7 bases, with 11 bases lying between them. The starting material was PBMCs, obtained before any cancer treatment. This clonotype was sampled from a female donor with stage II lung adenocarcinoma. The rearrangement joins TRBV6-1 to TRBJ1-4; TRBD1 is a possible D gene (5 bases). The CDR3 bases are TGTGCCAGCAGTCTCGGGGGGGGTGAAAAACTGTTTTTT. It is translated as CASSLGGGEKLFF.